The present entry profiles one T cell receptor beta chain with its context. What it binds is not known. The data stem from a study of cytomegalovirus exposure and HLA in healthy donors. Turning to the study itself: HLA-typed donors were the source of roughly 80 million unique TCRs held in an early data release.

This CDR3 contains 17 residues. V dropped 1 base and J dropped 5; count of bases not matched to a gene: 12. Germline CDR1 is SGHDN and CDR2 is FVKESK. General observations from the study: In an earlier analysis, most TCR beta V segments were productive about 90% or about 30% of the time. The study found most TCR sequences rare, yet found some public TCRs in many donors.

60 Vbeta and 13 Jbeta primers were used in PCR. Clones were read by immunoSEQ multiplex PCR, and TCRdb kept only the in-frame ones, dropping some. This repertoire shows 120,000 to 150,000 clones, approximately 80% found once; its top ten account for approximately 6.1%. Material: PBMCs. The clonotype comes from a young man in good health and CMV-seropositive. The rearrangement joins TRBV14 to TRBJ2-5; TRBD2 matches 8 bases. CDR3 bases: TGTGCCAGCAGCCAAGGAAGGGCTAGCGGGTGGTTTGAGACCCAGTACTTC. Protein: CASSQGRASGWFETQYF.